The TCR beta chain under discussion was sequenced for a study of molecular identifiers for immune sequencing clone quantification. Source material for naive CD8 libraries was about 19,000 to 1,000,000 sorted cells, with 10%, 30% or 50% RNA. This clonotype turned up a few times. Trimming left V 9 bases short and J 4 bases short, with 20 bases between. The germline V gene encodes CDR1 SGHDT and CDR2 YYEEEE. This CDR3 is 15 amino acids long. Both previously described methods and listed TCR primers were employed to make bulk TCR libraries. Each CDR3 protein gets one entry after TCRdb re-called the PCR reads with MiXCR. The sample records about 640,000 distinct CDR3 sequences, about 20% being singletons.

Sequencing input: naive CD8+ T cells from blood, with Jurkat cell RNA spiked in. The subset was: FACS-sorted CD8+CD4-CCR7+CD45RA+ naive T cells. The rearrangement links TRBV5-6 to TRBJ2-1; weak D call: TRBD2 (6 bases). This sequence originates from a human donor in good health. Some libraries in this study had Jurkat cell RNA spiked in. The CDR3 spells CATSWLREPYNEQFF. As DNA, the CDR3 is TGTGCCACCTCCTGGTTGCGGGAACCTTACAATGAGCAGTTCTTC.